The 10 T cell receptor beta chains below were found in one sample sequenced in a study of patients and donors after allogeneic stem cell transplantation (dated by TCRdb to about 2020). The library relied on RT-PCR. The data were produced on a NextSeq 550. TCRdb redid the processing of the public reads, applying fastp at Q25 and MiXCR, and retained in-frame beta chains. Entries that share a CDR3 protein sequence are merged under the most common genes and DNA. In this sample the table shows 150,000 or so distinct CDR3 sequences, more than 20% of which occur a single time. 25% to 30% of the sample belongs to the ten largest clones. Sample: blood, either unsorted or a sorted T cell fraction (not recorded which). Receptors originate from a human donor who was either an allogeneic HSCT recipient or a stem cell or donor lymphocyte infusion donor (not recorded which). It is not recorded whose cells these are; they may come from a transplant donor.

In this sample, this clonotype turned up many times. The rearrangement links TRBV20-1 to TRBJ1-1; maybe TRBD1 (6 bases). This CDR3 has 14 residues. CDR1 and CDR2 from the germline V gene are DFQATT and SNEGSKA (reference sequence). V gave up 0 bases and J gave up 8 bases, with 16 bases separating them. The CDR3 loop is CSARDKPSGEEAFF. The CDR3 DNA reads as TGCAGTGCTAGAGATAAGCCGTCAGGGGAAGAAGCTTTCTTT.

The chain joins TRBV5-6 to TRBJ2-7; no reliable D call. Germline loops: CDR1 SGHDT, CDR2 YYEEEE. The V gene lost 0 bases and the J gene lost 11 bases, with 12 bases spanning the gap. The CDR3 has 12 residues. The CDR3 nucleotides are TGTGCCAGCAGCTTGGCCGGATACCTGGAGTACTTC. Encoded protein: CASSLAGYLEYF.

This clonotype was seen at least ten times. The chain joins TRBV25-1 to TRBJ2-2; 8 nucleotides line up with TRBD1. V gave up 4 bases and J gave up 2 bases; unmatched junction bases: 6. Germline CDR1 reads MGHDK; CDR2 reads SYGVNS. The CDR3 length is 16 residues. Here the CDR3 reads CASSAVTGVNTGELFF. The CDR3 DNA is TGTGCCAGCAGTGCTGTGACAGGGGTCAACACCGGGGAGCTGTTTTTT.

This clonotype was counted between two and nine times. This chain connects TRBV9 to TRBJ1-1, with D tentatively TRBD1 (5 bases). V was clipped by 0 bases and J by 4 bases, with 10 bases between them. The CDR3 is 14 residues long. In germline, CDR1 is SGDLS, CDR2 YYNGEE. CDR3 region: CASSVALGPTEAFF. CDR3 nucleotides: TGTGCCAGCAGCGTAGCTTTGGGGCCCACTGAAGCTTTCTTT.

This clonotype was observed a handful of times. The CDR3 DNA reads as TGTGCCAGCCAAAAGTGGCAAGAGACCTCCGAGCAGTACTTC. It translates to CASQKWQETSEQYF. The chain is built from TRBV2 and TRBJ2-7; D remains unclear. The V and J ends lost 8 bases and 6 bases respectively, with 20 bases between them. Germline loops: CDR1 SNHLY, CDR2 FYNNEI. The CDR3 consists of 14 residues.

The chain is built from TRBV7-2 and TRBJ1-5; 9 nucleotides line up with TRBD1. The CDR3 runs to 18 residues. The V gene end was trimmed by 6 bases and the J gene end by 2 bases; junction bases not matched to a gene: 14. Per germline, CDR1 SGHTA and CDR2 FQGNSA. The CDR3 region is CASRSRDRAFEGNQPQHF. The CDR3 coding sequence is TGTGCCAGCAGGAGCCGGGACAGGGCTTTTGAGGGCAATCAGCCCCAGCATTTT.

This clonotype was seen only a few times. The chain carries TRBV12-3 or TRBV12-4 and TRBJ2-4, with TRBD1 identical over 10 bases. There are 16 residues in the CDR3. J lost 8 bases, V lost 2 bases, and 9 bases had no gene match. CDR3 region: CASSLFGGQGSDIQYF. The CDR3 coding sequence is TGTGCCAGCAGTTTATTTGGGGGACAGGGGTCTGACATTCAGTACTTC.

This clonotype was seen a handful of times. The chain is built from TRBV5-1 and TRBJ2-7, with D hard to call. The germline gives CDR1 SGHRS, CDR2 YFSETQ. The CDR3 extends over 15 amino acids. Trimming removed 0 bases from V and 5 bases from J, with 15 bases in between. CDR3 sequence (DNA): TGCGCCAGCAGCTTGGGGGATCGTCTCGTGGACGAGCAGTACTTC. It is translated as CASSLGDRLVDEQYF.

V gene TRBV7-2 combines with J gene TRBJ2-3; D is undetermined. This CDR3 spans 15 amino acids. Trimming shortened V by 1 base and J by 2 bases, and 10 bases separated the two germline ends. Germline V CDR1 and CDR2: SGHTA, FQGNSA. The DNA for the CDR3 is TGTGCCAGCAGCTTAGGACACTACAACACAGATACGCAGTATTTT. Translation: CASSLGHYNTDTQYF.

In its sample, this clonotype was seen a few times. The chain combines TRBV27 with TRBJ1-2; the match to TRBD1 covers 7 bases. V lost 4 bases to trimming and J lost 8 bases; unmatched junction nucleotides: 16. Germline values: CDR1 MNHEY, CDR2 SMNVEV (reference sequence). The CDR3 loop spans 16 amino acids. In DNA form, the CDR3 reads TGTGCCAGCAGTTCGCACCGACAGGGAACGGGTGAAGGCTACACCTTC. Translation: CASSSHRQGTGEGYTF.